The clone carrying this T cell receptor (beta chain) appeared a few times. Its target is unknown. The data belong to a study of blood T cells in healthy people across ages. Per sample, a minimum of 7 million PBMCs were isolated. Primers used in a second PCR of roughly 7 to 12 cycles were a sample-barcoded 5' primer and a J-beta primer mix. The template-switch adaptor, which had 12 random nucleotides, put a tag on each cDNA molecule. MiXCR, run by TCRdb on the 5' RACE reads, gives a single entry per CDR3 protein. This sample has hundreds of thousands of distinct CDR3 sequences, with about 55% found just once. Regarding the study as a whole: Long-lived donors carried more naive CD4+ cells and greater diversity than aged donors. Donor CMV status, an unknown factor, possibly confounded changes in expanded clonotypes.

V lost 3 bases, J lost 5 bases, and 13 bases lay in between. CDR1 and CDR2 (germline): KGHSH, LQKENI. The CDR3 has 14 residues. Material: blood. This receptor was taken from a man older than 75 in good health. V gene TRBV18 combines with J gene TRBJ1-2; possible D gene TRBD1, 6 bases. The CDR3 sequence is CASSPGGQPYGYTF. The DNA for the CDR3 is TGTGCCAGCTCACCCGGGGGACAACCGTATGGCTACACCTTC.